This is a list of T cell receptor beta chains from one sample in a study of cytomegalovirus exposure and HLA in healthy donors. The method was immunoSEQ multiplex PCR; TCRdb's version includes in-frame clones alone and lacks a portion of them. The table has roughly 150,000 clones, roughly 70% seen once. Specimen: PBMCs. The receptors were gathered from a man aged 25 to 45 in good health and CMV-seropositive. Each CDR3 is given with its conserved first and last residue. Each record gives: clone size, D gene, J gene, V gene, CDR3 length, CDR3 DNA, CDR3 protein. A D gene is named only where the DNA matches it firmly. Part of the rows lack a size; the others show once, few, many or a class for expanded clones.

clone_size: few; d_call: -; j_call: TRBJ2-7; v_call: TRBV27; cdr3_length: 16; cdr3_nt: TGTGCCAGCAGTTTATTTTTTGGGAGCGGTTCCTACGAGCAGTACTTC; cdr3_aa: CASSLFFGSGSYEQYF
clone_size: -; d_call: TRBD1; j_call: TRBJ1-3; v_call: TRBV6-1; cdr3_length: 14; cdr3_nt: TGTGCCAGCAGTGGAAACAGGGGTGGAAACACCATATATTTT; cdr3_aa: CASSGNRGGNTIYF
clone_size: once; d_call: TRBD2; j_call: TRBJ2-7; v_call: TRBV27; cdr3_length: 21; cdr3_nt: TGTGCCAGCAGCCCGCACAGGTACCCTGGACTAGCGGGGGCCGATCCCGACGAGCAGTACTTC; cdr3_aa: CASSPHRYPGLAGADPDEQYF
clone_size: -; d_call: -; j_call: TRBJ2-1; v_call: TRBV19; cdr3_length: 12; cdr3_nt: TGTGCCAGTAGTACCTTAGCCGATGAGCAGTTCTTC; cdr3_aa: CASSTLADEQFF
clone_size: few; d_call: -; j_call: TRBJ1-5; v_call: TRBV6-1; cdr3_length: 19; cdr3_nt: TGTGCCAGCAGTGAAGATAGGAAGGGGGGGGGTTATAGCAATCAGCCCCAGCATTTT; cdr3_aa: CASSEDRKGGGYSNQPQHF
clone_size: -; d_call: -; j_call: TRBJ2-5; v_call: TRBV5-1; cdr3_length: 13; cdr3_nt: TGCGCCAGCAGCTTGTGGGGGCTAGAGACCCAGTACTTC; cdr3_aa: CASSLWGLETQYF
clone_size: -; d_call: -; j_call: TRBJ2-7; v_call: TRBV4-2; cdr3_length: 14; cdr3_nt: TGTGCCAGCAGCCATGAGACAGGTCCCTACGAGCAGTACTTC; cdr3_aa: CASSHETGPYEQYF
clone_size: -; d_call: TRBD2; j_call: TRBJ2-5; v_call: TRBV4-1; cdr3_length: 22; cdr3_nt: TGCGCCAGCAGCCAGTTTATAGGACTAGCGGGAGAAAGGGTCGGGGGCCAAGAGACCCAGTACTTC; cdr3_aa: CASSQFIGLAGERVGGQETQYF
clone_size: -; d_call: TRBD1; j_call: TRBJ1-1; v_call: TRBV5-1; cdr3_length: 14; cdr3_nt: TGCGCCAGCAGCACCGGGCCGGGACAGGGGCCCCATTCATTT; cdr3_aa: CASSTGPGQGPHSF
clone_size: -; d_call: -; j_call: TRBJ2-3; v_call: TRBV9; cdr3_length: 17; cdr3_nt: TGTGCCAGCAGCGTAGCTCTTGGACACTTATACACAGATACGCAGTATTTT; cdr3_aa: CASSVALGHLYTDTQYF